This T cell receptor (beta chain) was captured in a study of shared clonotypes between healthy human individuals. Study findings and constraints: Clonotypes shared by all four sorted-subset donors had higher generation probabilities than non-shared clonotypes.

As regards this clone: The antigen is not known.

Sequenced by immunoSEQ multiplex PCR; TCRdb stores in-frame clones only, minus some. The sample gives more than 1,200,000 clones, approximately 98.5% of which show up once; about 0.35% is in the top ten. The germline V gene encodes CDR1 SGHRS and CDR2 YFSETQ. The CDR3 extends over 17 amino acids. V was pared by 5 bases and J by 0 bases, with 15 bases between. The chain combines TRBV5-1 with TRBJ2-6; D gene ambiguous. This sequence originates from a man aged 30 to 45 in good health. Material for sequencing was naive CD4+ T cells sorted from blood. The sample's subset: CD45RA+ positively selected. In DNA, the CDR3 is TGCGCCAGCAGAAGGGCTACCGAGAGCTCTGGGGCCAACGTCCTGACTTTC. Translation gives CASRRATESSGANVLTF.